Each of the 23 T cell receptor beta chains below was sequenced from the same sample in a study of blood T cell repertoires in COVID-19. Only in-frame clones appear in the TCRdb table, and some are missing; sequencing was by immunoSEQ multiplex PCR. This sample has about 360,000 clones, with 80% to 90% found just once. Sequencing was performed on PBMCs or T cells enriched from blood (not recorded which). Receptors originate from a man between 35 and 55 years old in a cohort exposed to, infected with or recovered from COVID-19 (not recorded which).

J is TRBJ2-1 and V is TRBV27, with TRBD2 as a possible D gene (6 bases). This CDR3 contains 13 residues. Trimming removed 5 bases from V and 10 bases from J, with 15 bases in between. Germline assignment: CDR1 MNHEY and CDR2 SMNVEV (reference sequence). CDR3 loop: CASSPTQAGEQFF. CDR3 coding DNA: TGTGCCAGCAGTCCCACCCAAGCGGGCGAGCAGTTCTTC.

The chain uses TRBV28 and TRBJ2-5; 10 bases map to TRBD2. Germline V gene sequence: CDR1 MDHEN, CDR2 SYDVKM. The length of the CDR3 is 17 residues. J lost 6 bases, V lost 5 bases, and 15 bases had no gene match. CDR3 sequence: CASSRELIASGSKTQYF. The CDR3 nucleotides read TGTGCCAGCAGTCGGGAATTAATTGCTAGCGGGAGTAAGACCCAGTACTTC.

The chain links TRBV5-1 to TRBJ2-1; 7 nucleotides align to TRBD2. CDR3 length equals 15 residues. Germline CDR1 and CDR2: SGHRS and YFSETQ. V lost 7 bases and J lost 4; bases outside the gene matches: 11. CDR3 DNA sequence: TGCGCCAGCGAACGCGGGAGTGAGAGGTACAATGAGCAGTTCTTC. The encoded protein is CASERGSERYNEQFF.

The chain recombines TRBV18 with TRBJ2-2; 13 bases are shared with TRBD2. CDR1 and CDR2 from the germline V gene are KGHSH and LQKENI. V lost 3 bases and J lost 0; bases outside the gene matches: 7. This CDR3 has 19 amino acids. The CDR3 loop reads CASSPRGLAGLANTGELFF. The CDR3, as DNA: TGTGCCAGCTCACCCAGGGGACTAGCGGGATTGGCGAACACCGGGGAGCTGTTTTTT.

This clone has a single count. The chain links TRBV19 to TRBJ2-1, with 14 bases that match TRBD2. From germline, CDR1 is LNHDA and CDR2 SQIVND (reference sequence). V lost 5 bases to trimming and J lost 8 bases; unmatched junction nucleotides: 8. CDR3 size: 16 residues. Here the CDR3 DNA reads TGTGCCAGTAGTCGATTGGGGACTAGCGGGAGAGATGAGCAGTTCTTC. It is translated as CASSRLGTSGRDEQFF.

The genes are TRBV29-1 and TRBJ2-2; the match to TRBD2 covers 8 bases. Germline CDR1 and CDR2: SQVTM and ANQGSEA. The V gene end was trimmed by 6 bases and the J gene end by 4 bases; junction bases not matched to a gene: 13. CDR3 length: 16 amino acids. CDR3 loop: CSVQNRRAGGTGELFF. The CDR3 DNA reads TGCAGCGTCCAAAACCGCAGGGCGGGGGGCACCGGGGAGCTGTTTTTT.

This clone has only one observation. In DNA form, the CDR3 reads TGTGCCAGCTGTCTAAAGGCCGGGAATCAGCCCCAGCATTTT. As protein: CASCLKAGNQPQHF. This sequence joins TRBV27 and TRBJ1-5, with D uncertain. This CDR3 spans 14 amino acids. The V gene's germline CDR1 is MNHEY and CDR2 SMNVEV (reference sequence). The V end was cut by 8 bases, the J end by 4 bases, with 15 bases between.

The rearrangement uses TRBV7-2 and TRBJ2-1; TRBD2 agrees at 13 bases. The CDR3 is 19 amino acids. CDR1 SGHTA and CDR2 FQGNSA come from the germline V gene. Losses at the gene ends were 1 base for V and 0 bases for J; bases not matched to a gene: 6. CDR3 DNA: TGTGCCAGCAGCTTAGGTGGACTAGCGGGAGTCAGCTCCTACAATGAGCAGTTCTTC. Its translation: CASSLGGLAGVSSYNEQFF.

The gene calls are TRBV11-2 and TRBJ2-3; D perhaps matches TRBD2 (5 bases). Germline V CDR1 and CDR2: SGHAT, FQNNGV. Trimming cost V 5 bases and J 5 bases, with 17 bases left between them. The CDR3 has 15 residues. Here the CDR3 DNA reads TGTGCCAGCAGCCCGGAGGAATTGGGGTTAGATACGCAGTATTTT. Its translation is CASSPEELGLDTQYF.

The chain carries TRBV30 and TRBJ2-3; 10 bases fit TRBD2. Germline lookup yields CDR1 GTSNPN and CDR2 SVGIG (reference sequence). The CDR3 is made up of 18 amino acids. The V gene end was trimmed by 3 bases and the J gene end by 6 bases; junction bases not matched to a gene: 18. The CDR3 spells CAWSRFRGLAGEGDTQYF. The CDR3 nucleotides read TGTGCCTGGAGCCGGTTTAGGGGGCTAGCGGGAGAGGGCGATACGCAGTATTTT.

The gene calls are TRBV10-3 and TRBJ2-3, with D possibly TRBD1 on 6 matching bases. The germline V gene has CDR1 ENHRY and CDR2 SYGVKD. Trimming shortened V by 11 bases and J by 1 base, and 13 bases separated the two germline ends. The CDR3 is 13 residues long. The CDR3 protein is CAAQGAGTDTQYF. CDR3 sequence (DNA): TGTGCCGCACAGGGCGCGGGCACAGATACGCAGTATTTT.

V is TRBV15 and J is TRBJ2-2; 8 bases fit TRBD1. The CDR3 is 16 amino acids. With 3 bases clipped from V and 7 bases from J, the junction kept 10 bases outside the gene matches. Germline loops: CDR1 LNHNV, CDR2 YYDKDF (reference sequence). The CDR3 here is CATSRADRGVYGELFF. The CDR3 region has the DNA TGTGCCACCAGCAGGGCCGACAGGGGAGTTTACGGGGAGCTGTTTTTT.

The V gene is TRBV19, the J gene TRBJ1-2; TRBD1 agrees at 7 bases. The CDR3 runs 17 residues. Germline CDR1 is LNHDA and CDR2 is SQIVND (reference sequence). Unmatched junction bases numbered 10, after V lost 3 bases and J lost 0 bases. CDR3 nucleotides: TGTGCCAGTAGTATGATGGTGGGGACAGCCCCTAACTATGGCTACACCTTC. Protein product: CASSMMVGTAPNYGYTF. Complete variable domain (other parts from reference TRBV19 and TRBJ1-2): DGGITQSPKYLFRKEGQNVTLSCEQNLNHDAMYWYRQDPGQGLRLIYYSQIVNDFQKGDIAEGYSVSREKKESFPLTVTSAQKNPTAFYLCASSMMVGTAPNYGYTFGSGTRLTVV.

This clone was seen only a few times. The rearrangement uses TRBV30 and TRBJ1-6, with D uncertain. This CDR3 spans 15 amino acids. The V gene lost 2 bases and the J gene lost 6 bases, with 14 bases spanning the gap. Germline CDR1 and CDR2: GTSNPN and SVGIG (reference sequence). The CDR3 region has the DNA TGTGCCTGGAGTTTCTCCCCACTCACTAATTCACCCCTCCACTTT. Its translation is CAWSFSPLTNSPLHF.

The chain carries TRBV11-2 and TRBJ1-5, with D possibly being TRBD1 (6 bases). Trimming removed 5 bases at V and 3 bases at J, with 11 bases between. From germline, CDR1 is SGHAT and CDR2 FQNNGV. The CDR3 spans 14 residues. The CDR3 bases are TGTGCCAGCAGCCCCGGGACAACCAATCAGCCCCAGCATTTT. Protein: CASSPGTTNQPQHF.

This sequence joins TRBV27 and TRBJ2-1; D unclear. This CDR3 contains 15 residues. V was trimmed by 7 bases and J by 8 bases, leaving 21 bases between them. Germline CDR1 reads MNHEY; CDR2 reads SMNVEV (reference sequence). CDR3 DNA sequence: TGTGCCAGCATCAACCGAGGATACGCAGTGGATGAGCAGTTCTTC. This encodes CASINRGYAVDEQFF.

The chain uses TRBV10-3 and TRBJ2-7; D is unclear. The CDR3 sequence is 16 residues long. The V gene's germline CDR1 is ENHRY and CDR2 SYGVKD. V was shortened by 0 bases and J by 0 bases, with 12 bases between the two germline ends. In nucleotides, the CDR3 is TGTGCCATCAGTGAGTCCGGCAGGCAACTCTCCTACGAGCAGTACTTC. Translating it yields CAISESGRQLSYEQYF.

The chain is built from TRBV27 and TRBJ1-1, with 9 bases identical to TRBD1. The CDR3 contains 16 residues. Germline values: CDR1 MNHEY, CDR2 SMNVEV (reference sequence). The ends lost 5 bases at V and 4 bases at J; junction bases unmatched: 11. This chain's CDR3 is CASSVRDRARGTEAFF. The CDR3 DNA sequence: TGTGCCAGCAGTGTACGGGACAGGGCGCGAGGCACTGAAGCTTTCTTT.

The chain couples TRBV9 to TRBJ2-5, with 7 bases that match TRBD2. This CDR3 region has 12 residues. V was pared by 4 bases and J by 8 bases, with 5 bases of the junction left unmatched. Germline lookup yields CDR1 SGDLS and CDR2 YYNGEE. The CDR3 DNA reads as TGTGCCAGCAGCCGGGGAGGGGATACCCAGTACTTC. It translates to CASSRGGDTQYF.

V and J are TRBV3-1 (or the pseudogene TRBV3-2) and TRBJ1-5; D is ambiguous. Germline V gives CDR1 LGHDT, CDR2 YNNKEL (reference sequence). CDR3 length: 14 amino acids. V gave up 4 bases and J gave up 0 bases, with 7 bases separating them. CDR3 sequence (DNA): TGTGCCAGCAGCCGAGAGTATAGCAATCAGCCCCAGCATTTT. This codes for CASSREYSNQPQHF.

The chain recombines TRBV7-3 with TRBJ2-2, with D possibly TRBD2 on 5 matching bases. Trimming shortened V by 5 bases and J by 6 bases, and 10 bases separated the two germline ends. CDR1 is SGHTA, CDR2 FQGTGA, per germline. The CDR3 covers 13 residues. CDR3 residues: CASSQTSSGELFF. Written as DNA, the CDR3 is TGTGCCAGCAGCCAAACTAGTTCCGGGGAGCTGTTTTTT.

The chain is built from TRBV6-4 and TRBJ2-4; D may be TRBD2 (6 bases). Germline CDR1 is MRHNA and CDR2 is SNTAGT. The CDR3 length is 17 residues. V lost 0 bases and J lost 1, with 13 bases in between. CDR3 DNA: TGTGCCAGCAGTGACTCGCCCGGGGGTGGGGCCAAAAACATTCAGTACTTC. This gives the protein CASSDSPGGGAKNIQYF.

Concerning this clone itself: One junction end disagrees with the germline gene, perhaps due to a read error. The CDR3 protein is CASSLDGTSDSF. The CDR3 region has the DNA TGCGCCAGCAGCTTAGATGGGACTAGCGACTCCTTC. The chain couples TRBV5-1 to TRBJ2-7, with 10 bases that match TRBD2. CDR1 and CDR2 from the germline V gene are SGHRS and YFSETQ. This CDR3 comprises 12 residues.